Listed below are T cell receptor beta chains from one sample, sequenced in a study of identical twins. Via MiXCR, TCRdb re-called the 5' RACE reads, giving one row per CDR3 protein. The sample yields around 650,000 distinct CDR3 sequences, 7% to 7.5% seen once. The same sample was also used in a study of yellow fever vaccine responses in identical twins.

The sample comprised PBMCs. These receptors originate from a woman between 18 and 30 years old in good health. Each CDR3 is given with its conserved first and last residue. A D gene is named only where the DNA matches it firmly. Size tells how often a clone was seen (once, few, many) or the class of an expanded clone, and some rows leave it out.

J gene | V gene | clone size | D gene | CDR3 DNA | CDR3 protein
TRBJ2-5 | TRBV28 | few | TRBD1 | TGTGCCAGCAATCATCCGGGGACAGGGACAGAGACCCAGTACTTC | CASNHPGTGTETQYF
TRBJ2-7 | TRBV7-8 | many | NA | TGTGCCAGCAGCTTAGAAGGGTGGCAGTACTTC | CASSLEGWQYF
TRBJ1-5 | TRBV20-1 | NA | NA | TGCAGTGCCGTCGACAGTAGCAATCAGCCCCAGCATTTT | CSAVDSSNQPQHF
TRBJ1-1 | TRBV6-2/TRBV6-3 | NA | NA | TGTGCCAGCAGGGCAACCAAGGGAAGGGAGATGAACACTGAAGCTTTCTTT | CASRATKGREMNTEAFF
TRBJ2-3 | TRBV2 | many | NA | TGTGCCAGCAGTGAATTTTACCCGGGGGCCACAGATACGCAGTATTTT | CASSEFYPGATDTQYF
TRBJ1-1 | TRBV7-3 | many | NA | TGTGCCAGCAGCTCCCAACCGCCGGGGGGCCTGAACACTGAAGCTTTCTTT | CASSSQPPGGLNTEAFF
TRBJ2-7 | TRBV29-1 | NA | NA | TGCAGCGTTGAAGGGGTCGGAAAAAGGAGCTCCTACGAGCAGTACTTC | CSVEGVGKRSSYEQYF
TRBJ2-5 | TRBV20-1 | many | NA | TGCAGTGCTAGAGATGTGGCGGGCCCCCAAGAGACCCAGTACTTC | CSARDVAGPQETQYF
TRBJ2-3 | TRBV7-8 | few | NA | TGTGCCAGCAGACGGGACCGGTTCACAGATACGCAGTATTTT | CASRRDRFTDTQYF
TRBJ2-3 | TRBV12-3/TRBV12-4 | few | NA | TGTGCCAGCCCCCTGGGGGACAATAGGGCGGGAGCCCCAGATACGCAGTATTTT | CASPLGDNRAGAPDTQYF
TRBJ1-2 | TRBV5-6 | few | NA | TGTGCCAGCAGCTTGGGGGCAGCCCAGGTGATTTATGGCTACACCTTC | CASSLGAAQVIYGYTF
TRBJ2-2 | TRBV5-1 | many | NA | TGCGCCAGCAATCTAAACACCGGGGAGCTGTTTTTT | CASNLNTGELFF
TRBJ1-1 | TRBV12-3/TRBV12-4 | NA | NA | TGTGCCAGCAAACCCGTGGGGCCAGCTGGGTACACTGAAGCTTTCTTT | CASKPVGPAGYTEAFF
TRBJ1-1 | TRBV7-6 | many | TRBD1 | TGTGCCAGCAGCTTAGGACAGGGGATTTACACTGAAGCTTTCTTT | CASSLGQGIYTEAFF
TRBJ2-3 | TRBV7-2 | NA | TRBD2 | TGTGCCAGCAGCTTCGCTAGCGGGAGAACAAATACGCAGTATTTT | CASSFASGRTNTQYF
TRBJ2-7 | TRBV6-2/TRBV6-3 | NA | NA | TGTGCCAGCGGCAAGGGGAAGGGGACTCTTGAGCAGTACTTC | CASGKGKGTLEQYF
TRBJ2-7 | TRBV28 | NA | TRBD2 | TGTGCCAGCATCCCCCTGGGGACTAGCGGGAGCATGGATGAGCAGTACTTC | CASIPLGTSGSMDEQYF
TRBJ2-5 | TRBV3-1 | NA | NA | TGTGCCAGCAGCCAAGAGAGTGGGGGCCAGTACTTC | CASSQESGGQYF
TRBJ2-1 | TRBV29-1 | many | TRBD1 | TGCAGCGGAGCCGGGACAGGCTCCTACAATGAGCAGTTCTTC | CSGAGTGSYNEQFF
TRBJ2-4 | TRBV27 | few | NA | TGTGCCAGCAGCCTATCATGGACTGAGGAAAACATTCAGTACTTC | CASSLSWTEENIQYF
TRBJ1-1 | TRBV12-3/TRBV12-4 | NA | NA | TGTGCCAGCAGTTTTTCCGACAGACCGAACACTGAAGCTTTCTTT | CASSFSDRPNTEAFF
TRBJ2-2 | TRBV10-3 | few | NA | TGTGCCATCAGTGTTAACAGAGCGAACACCGGGGAGCTGTTTTTT | CAISVNRANTGELFF
TRBJ2-3 | TRBV4-2 | many | TRBD2 | TGTGCCAGCAGCCAAGGGGGCATCGCGGGGGACACAGATACGCAGTATTTT | CASSQGGIAGDTDTQYF
TRBJ2-1 | TRBV5-5 | NA | TRBD1 | TGTGCCAGCAGCCACCGGGACAGGCTTTTGGATGAGCAGTTCTTC | CASSHRDRLLDEQFF
TRBJ2-5 | TRBV7-9 | NA | TRBD2 | TGTGCCAGCAGCTTAGGAGGGACTAGGGGTGAGACCCAGTACTTC | CASSLGGTRGETQYF
TRBJ2-5 | TRBV9 | NA | NA | TGTGCCAGCAGCGGAGGACAGCTTCAAGAGACCCAGTACTTC | CASSGGQLQETQYF
TRBJ1-2 | TRBV9 | few | NA | TGTGCCAGCAGCGTTAACGAGCGTTATGGCTACACCTTC | CASSVNERYGYTF
TRBJ1-1 | TRBV20-1 | few | TRBD1 | TGCAGTGCTAGAACAGGGGGGCCGAACACTGAAGCTTTCTTT | CSARTGGPNTEAFF
TRBJ2-3 | TRBV25-1 | NA | TRBD2 | TGTGCCAGCAGTGACCCTGGGACTAGCGGGGGGTTCACAGATACGCAGTATTTT | CASSDPGTSGGFTDTQYF
TRBJ1-1 | TRBV6-5 | few | NA | TGTGCCAGCAGTTATTTACTTATTGGGAATTCTGACACTGAAGCTTTCTTT | CASSYLLIGNSDTEAFF
TRBJ2-1 | TRBV29-1 | NA | NA | TGCAGCGTTGCCGGCGGAAAGCCATCCGGGGATGAGCAGTTCTTC | CSVAGGKPSGDEQFF
TRBJ2-3 | TRBV5-1 | NA | TRBD2 | TGCGCCAGCAGCATGACTAGCGGGGGCCCCCGGGTGCAGTATTTT | CASSMTSGGPRVQYF
TRBJ2-2 | TRBV7-9 | few | NA | TGTGCCAGCACCCCTGCTGCCCGCGCGAACACCGGGGAGCTGTTTTTT | CASTPAARANTGELFF
TRBJ1-2 | TRBV5-1 | many | NA | TGCGCCAGCAGCTTGGAGACAGGTTCCAATGGCTACACCTTC | CASSLETGSNGYTF
TRBJ1-6 | TRBV28 | NA | NA | TGTGCCACCATACCGGGGACATTGAATTCACCCCTCCACTTT | CATIPGTLNSPLHF
TRBJ1-1 | TRBV20-1 | NA | NA | TGCAGTGCTTCCAGGGAAATGAACACTGAAGCTTTCTTT | CSASREMNTEAFF
TRBJ1-1 | TRBV9 | few | NA | TGTGCCAGCAGCGTTTTATGGGCTAACGACGACACTGAAGCTTTCTTT | CASSVLWANDDTEAFF
TRBJ2-7 | TRBV13 | few | NA | TGTGCCAGCAGCCCCACCGCCCGTCTGCACGAGCAGTACTTC | CASSPTARLHEQYF
TRBJ2-2 | TRBV11-2 | many | NA | TGTGCCAGCAGCTTAGCGGTTCCCGGGGAGCTGTTTTTT | CASSLAVPGELFF
TRBJ2-1 | TRBV20-1 | NA | NA | TGCAGTGCAAACAGGGAAATCCGTTACAATGAGCAGTTCTTC | CSANREIRYNEQFF
TRBJ2-7 | TRBV29-1 | many | TRBD2 | TGCAGCGCTTGGGGGGGCTACGAGCAGTACTTC | CSAWGGYEQYF
TRBJ2-7 | TRBV28 | many | NA | TGTGCCAGCAGCCCACTAGATTTGGGGAACTACGAGCAGTACTTC | CASSPLDLGNYEQYF
TRBJ2-5 | TRBV6-9 | NA | NA | TGTGCCAGCAGTCATAAGGGGGGTGGTCTTCGCCACCCGAACAGGGAGTACCAAGAGACCCAGTACTTC | CASSHKGGGLRHPNREYQETQYF
TRBJ2-3 | TRBV29-1 | few | TRBD1 | TGCAGCGCAAGACAGGGGCCCACGGGCACAGATACGCAGTATTTT | CSARQGPTGTDTQYF
TRBJ2-5 | TRBV10-3 | many | TRBD1 | TGTGCCATCAGTGAGTCGCAGACAGGGGGCAGGGAGACCCAGTACTTC | CAISESQTGGRETQYF
TRBJ2-7 | TRBV28 | NA | NA | TGTGCCAGCACCGCAACAGGGCTCTCTCTCGAGCAGTACTTC | CASTATGLSLEQYF
TRBJ2-2 | TRBV6-1 | many | TRBD1 | TGTGCCAGCAGACGCGGGACAGGGGTTGACACCGGGGAGCTGTTTTTT | CASRRGTGVDTGELFF
TRBJ1-2 | TRBV10-3 | NA | TRBD1 | TGTGCCATCAGTGAGTCAGGGGGCCGTGACTACACCTTC | CAISESGGRDYTF
TRBJ1-4 | TRBV5-4 | few | NA | TGTGCCAGCAGCATAATCGGGAGCGCTCTGGATGAAAAACTGTTTTTT | CASSIIGSALDEKLFF
TRBJ1-2 | TRBV6-1 | few | TRBD1 | TGTGCCAGCAGTCTGGACAGGGTGAAGGAAGGCTACACCTTC | CASSLDRVKEGYTF
TRBJ2-7 | TRBV7-2 | few | TRBD2 | TGTGCCAGCAGCTTACGACTAGCGGGAGGTCCCGAGCAGTACTTC | CASSLRLAGGPEQYF
TRBJ2-1 | TRBV5-1 | many | NA | TGCGCCAGCAGCTTAAGGGTGACAGGGAGGTTAAATGAGCAGTTCTTC | CASSLRVTGRLNEQFF
TRBJ2-1 | TRBV11-3 | few | NA | TGTGCCAGCAGCAAAGGCGGGGGTGGGGGCGATGAGCAGTTCTTC | CASSKGGGGGDEQFF
TRBJ2-7 | TRBV12-5 | few | NA | TGTGCTAGTGGTTCCTTCCCCACGGAATGGGACTACGAGCAGTACTTC | CASGSFPTEWDYEQYF